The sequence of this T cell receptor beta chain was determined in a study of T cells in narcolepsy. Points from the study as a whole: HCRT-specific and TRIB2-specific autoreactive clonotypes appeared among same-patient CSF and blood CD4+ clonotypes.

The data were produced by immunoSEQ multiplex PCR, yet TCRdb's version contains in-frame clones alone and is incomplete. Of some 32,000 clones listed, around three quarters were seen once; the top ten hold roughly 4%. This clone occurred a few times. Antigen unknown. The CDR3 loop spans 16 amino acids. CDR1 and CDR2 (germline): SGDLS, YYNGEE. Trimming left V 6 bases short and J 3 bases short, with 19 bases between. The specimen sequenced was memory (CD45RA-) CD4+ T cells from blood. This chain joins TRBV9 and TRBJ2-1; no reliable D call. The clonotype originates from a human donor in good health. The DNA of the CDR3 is TGTGCCAGCAACCCGGCGGAGTCCGCCCTCTACAATGAGCAGTTCTTC. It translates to CASNPAESALYNEQFF.